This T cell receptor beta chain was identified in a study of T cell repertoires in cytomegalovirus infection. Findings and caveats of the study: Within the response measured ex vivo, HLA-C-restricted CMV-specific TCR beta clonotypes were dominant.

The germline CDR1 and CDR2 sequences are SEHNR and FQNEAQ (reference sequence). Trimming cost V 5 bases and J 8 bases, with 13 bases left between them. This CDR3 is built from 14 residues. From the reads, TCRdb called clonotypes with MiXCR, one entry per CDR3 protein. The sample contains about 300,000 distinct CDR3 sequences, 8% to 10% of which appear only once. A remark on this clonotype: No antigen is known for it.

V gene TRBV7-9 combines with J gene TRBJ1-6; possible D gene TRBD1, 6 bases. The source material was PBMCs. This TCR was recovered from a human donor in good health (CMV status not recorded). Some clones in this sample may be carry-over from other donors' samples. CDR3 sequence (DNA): TGTGCCAGCAGCCCCGACAGGAACTATTCACCCCTCCACTTT. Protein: CASSPDRNYSPLHF.